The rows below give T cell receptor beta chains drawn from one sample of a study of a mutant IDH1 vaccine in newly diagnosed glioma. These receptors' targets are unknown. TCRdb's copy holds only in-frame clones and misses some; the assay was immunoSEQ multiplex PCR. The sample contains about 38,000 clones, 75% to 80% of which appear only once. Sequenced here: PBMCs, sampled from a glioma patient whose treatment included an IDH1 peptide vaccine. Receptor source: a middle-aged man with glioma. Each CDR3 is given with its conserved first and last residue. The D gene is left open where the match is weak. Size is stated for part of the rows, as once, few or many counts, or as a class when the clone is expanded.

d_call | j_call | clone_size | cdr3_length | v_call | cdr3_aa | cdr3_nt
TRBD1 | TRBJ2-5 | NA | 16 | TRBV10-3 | CAISDPNRDSQETQYF | TGTGCCATCAGTGACCCAAACCGGGACAGCCAAGAGACCCAGTACTTC
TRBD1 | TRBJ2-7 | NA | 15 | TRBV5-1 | CASSRDRGLSYEQYF | TGCGCCAGCAGCCGGGACAGGGGGCTCTCCTACGAGCAGTACTTC
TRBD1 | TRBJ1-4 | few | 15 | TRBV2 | CASSDGTGNLPKLFF | TGTGCCAGCAGTGACGGGACAGGTAACTTGCCAAAACTGTTTTTT
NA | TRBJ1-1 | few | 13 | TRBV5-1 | CASSLLPREEAFF | TGCGCCAGCAGCTTGCTCCCCAGGGAAGAAGCTTTCTTT
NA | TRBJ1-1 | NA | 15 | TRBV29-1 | CSVGGGDGRNTEAFF | TGCAGCGTCGGCGGGGGGGACGGGAGGAACACTGAAGCTTTCTTT
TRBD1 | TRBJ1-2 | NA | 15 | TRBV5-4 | CAGGAGGGRLYGYTF | TGTGCCGGAGGGGCAGGGGGCGGTCGACTCTATGGCTACACCTTC
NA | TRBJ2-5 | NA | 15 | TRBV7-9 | CASSLGSLAQETQYF | TGTGCCAGCAGCTTAGGTTCGCTTGCCCAAGAGACCCAGTACTTC
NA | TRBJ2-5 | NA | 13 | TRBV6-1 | CASSIEGGETQYF | TGTGCCAGCAGTATCGAGGGGGGGGAGACCCAGTACTTC
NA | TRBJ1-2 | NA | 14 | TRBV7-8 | CASSMSRGDKVLPF | TGTGCCAGCAGCATGTCCCGGGGGGACAAAGTCCTGCCTTTC
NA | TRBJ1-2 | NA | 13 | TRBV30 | CAWGNREFYGYTF | TGTGCCTGGGGAAACAGGGAGTTCTATGGCTACACCTTC
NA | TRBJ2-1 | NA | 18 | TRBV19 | CASSSLRPDRSSYNEQFF | TGTGCCAGTAGTAGCTTGAGGCCAGACAGGAGCTCCTACAATGAGCAGTTCTTC
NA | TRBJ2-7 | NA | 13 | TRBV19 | CATTPPYSYEQYF | TGTGCCACCACACCTCCCTACTCCTACGAGCAGTACTTC
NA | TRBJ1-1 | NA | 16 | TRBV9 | CASSVASSTENTEAFF | TGTGCCAGCAGCGTAGCCTCCTCTACGGAAAACACTGAAGCTTTCTTT
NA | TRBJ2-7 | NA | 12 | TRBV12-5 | CASGLNSYEQYF | TGTGCTAGTGGTTTAAACTCCTACGAGCAGTACTTC
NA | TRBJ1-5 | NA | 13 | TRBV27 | CASSLAGNQPQHF | TGTGCCAGCAGTTTAGCTGGCAATCAGCCCCAGCATTTT
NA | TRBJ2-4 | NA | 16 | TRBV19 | CASSMLTVRAKNIQYF | TGTGCCAGTAGTATGTTAACGGTCCGCGCCAAAAACATTCAGTACTTC
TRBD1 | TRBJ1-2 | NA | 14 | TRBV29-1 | CSVDDPGQLYGYTF | TGCAGCGTTGATGATCCGGGACAGCTCTATGGCTACACCTTC
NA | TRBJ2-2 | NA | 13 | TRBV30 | CAWRQSNTGELFF | TGTGCCTGGAGACAGTCGAACACCGGGGAGCTGTTTTTT
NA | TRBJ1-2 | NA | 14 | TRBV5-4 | CASSGGIWDYGYTF | TGTGCCAGCAGCGGGGGGATATGGGACTATGGCTACACCTTC
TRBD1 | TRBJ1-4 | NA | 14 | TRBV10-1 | CASSEGGRAEKLFF | TGCGCCAGCAGTGAAGGGGGCAGGGCCGAAAAACTGTTTTTT
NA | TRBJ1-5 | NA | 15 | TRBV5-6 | CASSLGGTFNQPQHF | TGTGCCAGCAGCTTGGGCGGGACCTTCAATCAGCCCCAGCATTTT
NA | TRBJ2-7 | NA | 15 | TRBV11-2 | CASSPLAGTRGEQYF | TGTGCCAGCAGCCCCCTGGCGGGAACCCGGGGCGAGCAGTACTTC
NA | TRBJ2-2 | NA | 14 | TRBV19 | CASSIKANTGELFF | TGTGCCAGTAGTATAAAGGCGAACACCGGGGAGCTGTTTTTT
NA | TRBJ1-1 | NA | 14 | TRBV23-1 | CASSLAAGNTEAFF | TGCGCCAGCAGTCTTGCTGCAGGGAACACTGAAGCTTTCTTT
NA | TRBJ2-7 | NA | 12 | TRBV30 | CAWSVPPLEQYF | TGTGCCTGGAGTGTACCTCCTCTTGAGCAGTACTTC
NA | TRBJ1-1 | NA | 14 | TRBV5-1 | CASSWTTGIPEAFF | TGCGCCAGCAGCTGGACTACAGGAATCCCTGAAGCTTTCTTT
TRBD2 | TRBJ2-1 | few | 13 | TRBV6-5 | CASRWGGDNEQFF | TGTGCCAGCAGGTGGGGGGGGGACAATGAGCAGTTCTTC
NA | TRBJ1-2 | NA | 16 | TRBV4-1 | CASSHPLRGSGGGYTF | TGCGCCAGCAGCCACCCGCTTAGGGGCAGTGGGGGTGGCTACACCTTC
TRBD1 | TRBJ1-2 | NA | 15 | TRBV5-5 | CASSLDGQGANGYTF | TGTGCCAGCAGCTTGGATGGACAGGGGGCGAATGGCTACACCTTC
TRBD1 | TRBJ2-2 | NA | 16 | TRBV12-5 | CASGFLTGMTPGELFF | TGTGCTAGTGGTTTCTTGACAGGGATGACACCCGGGGAGCTGTTTTTT
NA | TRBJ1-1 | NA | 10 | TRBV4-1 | CASGDTEAFF | TGCGCCAGCGGCGACACTGAAGCTTTCTTT
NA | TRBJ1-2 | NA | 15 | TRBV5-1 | CASSLVGGGPYGYTF | TGCGCCAGCAGCTTGGTGGGGGGCGGCCCCTATGGCTACACCTTC
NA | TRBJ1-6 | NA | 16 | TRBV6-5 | CASSFSRDSLYSPLHF | TGTGCCAGCAGTTTCTCCCGGGATTCGTTGTATTCACCCCTCCACTTT
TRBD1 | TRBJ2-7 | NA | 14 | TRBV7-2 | CASSLKGQLYEQYF | TGTGCCAGCAGCTTAAAGGGACAGCTCTACGAGCAGTACTTC
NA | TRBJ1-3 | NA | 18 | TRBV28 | CASTSSGAQIRVKDTIYF | TGTGCCAGCACCTCTTCCGGCGCCCAAATCAGGGTCAAGGACACCATATATTTT
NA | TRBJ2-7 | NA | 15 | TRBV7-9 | CASSFTGGASYEQYF | TGTGCCAGCAGCTTCACAGGGGGGGCCTCCTACGAGCAGTACTTC
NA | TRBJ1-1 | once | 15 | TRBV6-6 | CASSYSTGSAGEAFF | TGTGCCAGCAGTTACTCGACCGGCTCAGCTGGTGAAGCTTTCTTT
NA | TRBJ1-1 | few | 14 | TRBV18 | CASSPLAGLTGSFF | TGTGCCAGCTCACCACTGGCTGGACTTACGGGCTCTTTCTTT
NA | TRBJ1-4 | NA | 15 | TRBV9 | CASSVGGGPFEKLFF | TGTGCCAGCAGCGTAGGTGGGGGGCCTTTTGAAAAACTGTTTTTT
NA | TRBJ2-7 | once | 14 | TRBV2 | CASALGESSYEQYF | TGTGCCAGCGCCCTAGGGGAGAGCTCCTACGAGCAGTACTTC
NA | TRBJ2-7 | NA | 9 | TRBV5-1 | CASSPGGGF | TGCGCCAGCAGCCCAGGGGGGGGCTTC
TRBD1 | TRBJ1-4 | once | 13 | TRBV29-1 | CSVRQGSSEKLFF | TGCAGCGTTAGACAGGGTAGCAGCGAAAAACTGTTTTTT
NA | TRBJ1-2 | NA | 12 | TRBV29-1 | CSARTDNYGYTF | TGCAGCGCTAGGACAGATAACTATGGCTACACCTTC
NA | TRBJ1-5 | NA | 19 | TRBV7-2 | CASSLFSGTGPYSNQPQHF | TGTGCCAGCAGCTTATTTTCCGGGACGGGGCCATATAGCAATCAGCCCCAGCATTTT
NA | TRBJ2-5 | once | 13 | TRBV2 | CASRGGEAETQYF | TGTGCCAGCAGGGGAGGAGAGGCCGAGACCCAGTACTTC
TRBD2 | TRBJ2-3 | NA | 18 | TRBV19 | CASSIGAGADYGTDTQYF | TGTGCCAGTAGTATCGGAGCGGGGGCAGACTATGGCACAGATACGCAGTATTTT
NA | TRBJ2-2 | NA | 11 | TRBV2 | CASSWTGELFF | TGTGCCAGCAGTTGGACCGGGGAGCTGTTTTTT
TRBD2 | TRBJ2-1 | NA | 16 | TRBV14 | CASSQDRGTTYNEQFF | TGTGCCAGCAGCCAAGACCGAGGGACTACCTACAATGAGCAGTTCTTC
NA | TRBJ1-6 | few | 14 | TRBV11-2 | CASSLGQPNSPLHF | TGTGCCAGCAGCCTGGGGCAGCCTAATTCACCCCTCCACTTT
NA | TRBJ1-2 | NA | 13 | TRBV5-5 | CASSLEGSYGYTF | TGTGCCAGCAGCTTGGAAGGCAGTTATGGCTACACCTTC
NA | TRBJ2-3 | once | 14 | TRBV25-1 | CASSGWGGLNTQYF | TGTGCCAGCAGTGGGTGGGGGGGCCTAAATACGCAGTATTTT